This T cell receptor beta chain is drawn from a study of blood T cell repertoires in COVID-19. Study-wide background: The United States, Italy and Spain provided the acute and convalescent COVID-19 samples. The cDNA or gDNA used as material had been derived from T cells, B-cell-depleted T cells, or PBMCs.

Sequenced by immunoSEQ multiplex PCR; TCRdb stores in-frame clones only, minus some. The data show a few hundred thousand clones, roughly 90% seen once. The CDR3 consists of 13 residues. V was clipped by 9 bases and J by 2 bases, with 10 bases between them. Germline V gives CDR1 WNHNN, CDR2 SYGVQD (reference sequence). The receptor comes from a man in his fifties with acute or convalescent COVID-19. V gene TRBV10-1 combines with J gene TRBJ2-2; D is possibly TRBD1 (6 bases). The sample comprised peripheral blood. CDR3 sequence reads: CASGQYNTGELFF. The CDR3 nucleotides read TGCGCCAGTGGACAGTATAACACCGGGGAGCTGTTTTTT.